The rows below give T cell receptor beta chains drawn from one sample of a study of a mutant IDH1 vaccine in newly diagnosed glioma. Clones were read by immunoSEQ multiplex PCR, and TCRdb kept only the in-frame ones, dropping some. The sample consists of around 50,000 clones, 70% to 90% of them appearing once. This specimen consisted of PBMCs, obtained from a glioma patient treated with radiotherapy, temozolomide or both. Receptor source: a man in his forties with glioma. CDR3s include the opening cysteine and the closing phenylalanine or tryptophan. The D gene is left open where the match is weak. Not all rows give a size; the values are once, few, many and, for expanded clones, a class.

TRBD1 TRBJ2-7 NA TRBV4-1 CASSQVGQGYEQYF TGCGCCAGCAGCCAAGTAGGACAGGGCTACGAGCAGTACTTC
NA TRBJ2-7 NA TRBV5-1 CASSLGGASYEQYF TGCGCCAGCAGCTTGGGGGGGGCCTCCTACGAGCAGTACTTC
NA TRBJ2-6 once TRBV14 CASSLNQGANVLTF TGTGCCAGCAGCCTAAATCAGGGGGCCAACGTCCTGACTTTC
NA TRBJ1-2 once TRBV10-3 CAISEPTRRPGYTF TGTGCCATCAGCGAGCCAACCAGGCGCCCAGGCTACACCTTC
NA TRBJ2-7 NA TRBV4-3 CASSQDRSSSYEQYF TGCGCCAGCAGCCAAGATCGGTCCTCCTCCTACGAGCAGTACTTC
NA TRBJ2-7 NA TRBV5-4 CASSQNSNPYEQYF TGTGCCAGCAGCCAAAACAGTAACCCCTACGAGCAGTACTTC
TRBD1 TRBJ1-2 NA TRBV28 CASSKPGTGFNRGYTF TGTGCCAGCAGCAAACCCGGGACAGGGTTCAATCGTGGCTACACCTTC
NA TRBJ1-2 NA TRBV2 CASSEETYGYTF TGTGCCAGCAGTGAGGAAACTTATGGCTACACCTTC
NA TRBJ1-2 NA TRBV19 CASSHQQVSGYTF TGTGCCAGTAGTCACCAGCAGGTTTCTGGCTACACCTTC
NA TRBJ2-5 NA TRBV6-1 CASSEASSGGGKTQYF TGTGCCAGCAGTGAAGCTAGCTCTGGTGGGGGCAAGACCCAGTACTTC
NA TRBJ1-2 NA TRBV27 CASSREATNYGYTF TGTGCCAGCAGTCGAGAGGCGACCAACTATGGCTACACCTTC
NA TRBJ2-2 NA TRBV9 CASSVIGMNTGELFF TGTGCCAGCAGCGTAATCGGAATGAACACCGGGGAGCTGTTTTTT
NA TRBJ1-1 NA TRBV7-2 CASTNPGRPWAFF TGTGCCAGCACCAACCCTGGCCGACCGTGGGCTTTCTTT
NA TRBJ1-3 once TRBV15 CATSRERGNTIYF TGTGCCACCAGCAGAGAAAGGGGAAACACCATATATTTT
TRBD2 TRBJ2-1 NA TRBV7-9 CASSRGTSGHNEQFF TGTGCCAGCAGCCGTGGGACTAGCGGACACAATGAGCAGTTCTTC
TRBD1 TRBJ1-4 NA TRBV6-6 CASQGQGARGEKLFF TGTGCCAGCCAGGGACAGGGGGCGCGCGGTGAAAAACTGTTTTTT
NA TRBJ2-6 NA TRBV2 CASSEDWRFSGANVLTF TGTGCCAGCAGTGAAGATTGGCGGTTCTCTGGGGCCAACGTCCTGACTTTC
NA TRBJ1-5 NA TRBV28 CASKGPSRVNQPQHF TGTGCCAGCAAGGGTCCCAGCAGGGTAAATCAGCCCCAGCATTTT
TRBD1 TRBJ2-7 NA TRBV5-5 CASSQGQANYEQYF TGTGCCAGCAGCCAGGGACAGGCCAACTACGAGCAGTACTTC
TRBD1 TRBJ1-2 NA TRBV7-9 CASSSLDRVYTF TGTGCCAGCAGCTCCCTCGACAGGGTCTACACCTTC
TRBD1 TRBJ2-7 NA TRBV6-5 CASSPGTAYEQYF TGTGCCAGCAGTCCTGGGACAGCCTACGAGCAGTACTTC
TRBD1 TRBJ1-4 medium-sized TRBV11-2 CASSLQGAREKLFF TGTGCCAGCAGCTTACAGGGGGCGAGAGAAAAACTGTTTTTT
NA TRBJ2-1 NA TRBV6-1 CASSSPGTPNNEQFF TGTGCCAGCAGTAGCCCCGGGACACCTAACAATGAGCAGTTCTTC
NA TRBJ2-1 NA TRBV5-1 CASSGRTLYNEQFF TGCGCCAGCAGCGGACGGACTTTATACAATGAGCAGTTCTTC
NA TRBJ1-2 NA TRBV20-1 CSARDLRYTF TGCAGTGCTAGAGATCTTCGCTACACCTTC
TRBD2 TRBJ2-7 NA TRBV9 CASSQGLAGYEQYF TGTGCCAGCAGCCAGGGACTAGCGGGGTACGAGCAGTACTTC
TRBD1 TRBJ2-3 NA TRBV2 CASGQGRKDTQYF TGTGCCAGCGGACAGGGGAGGAAAGATACGCAGTATTTT
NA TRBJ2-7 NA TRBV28 CASRLAGPLYEQYF TGTGCCAGCAGGCTTGCGGGACCTCTCTACGAGCAGTACTTC
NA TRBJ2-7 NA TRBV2 CASKGTTERVSEQYF TGTGCCAGCAAAGGAACTACCGAGAGAGTTAGCGAGCAGTACTTC
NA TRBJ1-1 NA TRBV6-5 CASSYLRGRGTEAFF TGTGCCAGCAGTTACCTTCGGGGAAGGGGCACTGAAGCTTTCTTT
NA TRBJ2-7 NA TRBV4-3 CASSQGTGYEQYF TGCGCCAGCAGCCAAGGGACGGGTTACGAGCAGTACTTC
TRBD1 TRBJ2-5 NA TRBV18 CASSPSGTVQETQYF TGTGCCAGCTCACCCTCCGGGACAGTACAAGAGACCCAGTACTTC
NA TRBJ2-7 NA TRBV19 CASRTVYSSYEQYF TGTGCCAGTAGGACAGTCTATTCCTCCTACGAGCAGTACTTC
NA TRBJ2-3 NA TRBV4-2 CASSQDRDGDTQYF TGTGCCAGCAGCCAAGATAGGGATGGAGATACGCAGTATTTT
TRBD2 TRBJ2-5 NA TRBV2 CAMKIAGWQETQYF TGTGCCATGAAAATAGCGGGATGGCAAGAGACCCAGTACTTC
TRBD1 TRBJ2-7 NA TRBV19 CASTHSTGLSYEQYF TGTGCCAGTACACACTCGACAGGGCTATCCTACGAGCAGTACTTC
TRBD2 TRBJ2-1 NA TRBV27 CASSLTGLTSGSNEQFF TGTGCCAGCAGTTTAACGGGCTTGACTAGCGGGAGTAATGAGCAGTTCTTC
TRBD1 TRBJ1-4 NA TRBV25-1 CASSVGDSQRFF TGTGCCAGCAGTGTAGGGGACAGCCAAAGGTTTTTT
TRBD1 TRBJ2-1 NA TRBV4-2 CASSYLDRDWNEQFF TGTGCCAGCAGCTACTTGGACAGGGACTGGAATGAGCAGTTCTTC
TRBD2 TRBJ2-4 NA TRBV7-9 CASSSQNPSGGLQYF TGTGCCAGCAGCTCCCAAAACCCCTCGGGGGGACTTCAGTACTTC
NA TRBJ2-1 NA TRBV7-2 CASSLSQAYPYNEQFF TGTGCCAGCAGTTTGAGCCAAGCTTACCCCTACAATGAGCAGTTCTTC
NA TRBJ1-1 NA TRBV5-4 CASSRGPGTNTEAFF TGTGCCAGCAGCCGGGGACCAGGGACGAACACTGAAGCTTTCTTT
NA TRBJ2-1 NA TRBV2 CASSENAVITLFF TGTGCCAGCAGTGAAAACGCAGTCATAACTCTCTTCTTC
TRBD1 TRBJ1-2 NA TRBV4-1 CASSRVQGALNYGYTF TGCGCCAGCAGCCGAGTACAGGGGGCGCTTAACTATGGCTACACCTTC
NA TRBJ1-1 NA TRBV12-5 CASGLDQGWNTEAFF TGTGCTAGTGGCTTGGATCAGGGATGGAACACTGAAGCTTTCTTT